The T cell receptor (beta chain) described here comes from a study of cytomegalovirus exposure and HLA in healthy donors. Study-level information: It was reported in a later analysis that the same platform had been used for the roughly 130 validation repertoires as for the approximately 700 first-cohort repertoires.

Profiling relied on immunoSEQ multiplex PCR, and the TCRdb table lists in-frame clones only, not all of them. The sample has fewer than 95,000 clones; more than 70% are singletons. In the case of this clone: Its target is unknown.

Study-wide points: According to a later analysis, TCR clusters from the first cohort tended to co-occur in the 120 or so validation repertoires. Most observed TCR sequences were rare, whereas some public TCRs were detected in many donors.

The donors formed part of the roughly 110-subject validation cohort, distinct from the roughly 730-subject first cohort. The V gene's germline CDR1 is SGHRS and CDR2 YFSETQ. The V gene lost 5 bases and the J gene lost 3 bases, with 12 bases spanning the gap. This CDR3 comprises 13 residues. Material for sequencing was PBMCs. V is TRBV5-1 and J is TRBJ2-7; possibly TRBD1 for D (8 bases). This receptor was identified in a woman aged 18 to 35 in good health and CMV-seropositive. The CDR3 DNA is TGCGCCAGCAGAACAGGGGGGGGCTACGAGCAGTACTTC. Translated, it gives CASRTGGGYEQYF.